The 30 T cell receptor beta chains listed next were all sequenced from one sample in a study of T-cell reconstitution after alpha-beta-depleted transplantation in children. Unique molecular identifiers were incorporated when the TCRbeta library was constructed. A single record per CDR3 protein comes from TCRdb applying MiXCR to the PCR reads. The table has around 110,000 distinct CDR3 sequences, under 13% seen once; the top ten hold less than 40%. This material consisted of PBMCs, taken before TCRalphabeta/CD19-depleted stem cell transplant. The source of these receptors is a boy between 2 and 10 years old with acute lymphoblastic leukemia, due to receive a stem cell transplant.

The chain employs TRBV12-3 or TRBV12-4 and TRBJ2-1; maybe TRBD1 (6 bases). The CDR3 covers 15 residues. V dropped 0 bases and J dropped 5 bases, with 11 bases sitting between them. CDR3 residues: CASSLAGTLNNEQFF. The CDR3 DNA reads TGTGCCAGCAGTTTAGCCGGGACACTCAACAATGAGCAGTTCTTC.

This clonotype came up many times. The V and J genes are TRBV12-3 or TRBV12-4 and TRBJ2-2; either TRBD1 or TRBD2 may supply D (5 bases each). This CDR3 has 14 amino acids. V gave up 7 bases and J gave up 3 bases, with 12 bases separating them. The CDR3 DNA sequence: TGTGCCAGCACCCTCCCGGGGCACACCGGGGAGCTGTTTTTT. Amino acids: CASTLPGHTGELFF.

The chain recombines TRBV24-1 with TRBJ2-7; TRBD1 agrees at 12 bases. CDR1 is KGHDR and CDR2 is SFDVKD in the germline V gene. The CDR3 totals 15 residues. Trimming cost V 4 bases and J 5 bases; bases outside gene matches: 5. For the CDR3, the DNA is TGTGCCACCAGTGAATCAGGGACAGGGGGCGACGAGCAGTACTTC. This gives the protein CATSESGTGGDEQYF.

This chain connects TRBV7-2 to TRBJ2-3; D unclear. Germline V gene sequence: CDR1 SGHTA, CDR2 FQGNSA. V dropped 7 bases and J dropped 4 bases, with 6 bases sitting between them. The CDR3 extends over 11 amino acids. CDR3 DNA: TGTGCCAGCACGGCAGCAGATACGCAGTATTTT. Protein product: CASTAADTQYF.

This clonotype came up a few times. This rearrangement joins TRBV29-1 to TRBJ2-3, with a possible D match to TRBD2 (5 bases). CDR1 SQVTM and CDR2 ANQGSEA come from the germline V gene. The CDR3 is 14 amino acids. V lost 6 bases and J 0 bases, leaving 13 bases between the germline ends. Here the CDR3 reads CSVVAPKSTDTQYF. The CDR3 DNA follows: TGCAGCGTGGTAGCGCCTAAAAGCACAGATACGCAGTATTTT.

The V call is TRBV20-1, the J call TRBJ2-3; 11 nucleotides line up with TRBD2. Germline loops: CDR1 DFQATT, CDR2 SNEGSKA (reference sequence). This CDR3 spans 19 amino acids. The junction had 11 bases not matched to a gene; V was cut back by 0 bases and J by 0 bases. DNA for the CDR3: TGCAGTGCTAGAGATGCCCGACTAGCGGGAAGCCATAGCACAGATACGCAGTATTTT. Residues: CSARDARLAGSHSTDTQYF.

In its sample, this clonotype was seen a few times. The rearrangement joins TRBV24-1 to TRBJ2-6; tentatively, D is TRBD1 (6 bases). The germline V gene has CDR1 KGHDR and CDR2 SFDVKD. V gave up 4 bases and J gave up 2 bases, with 11 bases separating them. The CDR3 consists of 16 residues. CDR3 nucleotide sequence: TGTGCCACCAGTGAAAACAGGGTACCTGGGGCCAACGTCCTGACTTTC. Its protein product is CATSENRVPGANVLTF.

In this sample, this clonotype turned up many times. The chain carries TRBV7-9 and TRBJ2-1; maybe TRBD1 (5 bases). V was clipped by 5 bases and J by 4 bases, with 15 bases between them. Germline V gene sequence: CDR1 SEHNR, CDR2 FQNEAQ (reference sequence). This CDR3 is 15 amino acids long. The DNA for the CDR3 is TGTGCCAGCAGCCTATCGACAGATCCTTACAATGAGCAGTTCTTC. Translating it yields CASSLSTDPYNEQFF.

The V and J genes are TRBV6-2 or TRBV6-3 and TRBJ2-1, with TRBD2 identical over 12 bases. Germline V lookup: CDR1 MNHEY, CDR2 SVGEGT. The ends lost 6 bases at V and 7 bases at J; junction bases unmatched: 4. The CDR3 sequence is 14 residues long. The CDR3, as DNA: TGTGCCAGCAGCAGACTAGCGGGAGCAAATGAGCAGTTCTTC. This gives the protein CASSRLAGANEQFF.

The J gene is TRBJ2-1, the V gene TRBV7-8; D is perhaps TRBD2 (6 bases). This CDR3 contains 15 residues. Looked up from germline, CDR1 is SGHVS and CDR2 is FQNEAQ. V lost 1 base to trimming and J lost 6 bases, with 13 bases between them. CDR3 amino acids: CASSLVAGRVNEQFF. The CDR3 DNA sequence: TGTGCCAGCAGCTTAGTGGCGGGAAGGGTCAATGAGCAGTTCTTC.

The gene calls are TRBV12-3 or TRBV12-4 and TRBJ1-2; D is ambiguous. The V and J ends lost 2 bases and 6 bases respectively, with 7 bases between them. The CDR3 extends over 12 amino acids. CDR3 DNA: TGTGCCAGCAGTTTACGGACCGATGGCTACACCTTC. Translating it yields CASSLRTDGYTF.

This clonotype was detected a few times. The chain has TRBV20-1 and TRBJ2-1, with D perhaps being TRBD1 or TRBD2 (5 bases each). Germline lookup yields CDR1 DFQATT and CDR2 SNEGSKA (reference sequence). Trimming left V 5 bases short and J 2 bases short, with 16 bases between. The CDR3 covers 15 residues. The CDR3 loop reads CSARPWGTTYNEQFF. The CDR3 DNA reads TGCAGTGCTCGACCGTGGGGGACGACCTACAATGAGCAGTTCTTC.

The sample holds one count of this clonotype. The chain has TRBV2 and TRBJ2-7; 8 nucleotides match TRBD1. Germline V gives CDR1 SNHLY, CDR2 FYNNEI. The V gene end was trimmed by 6 bases and the J gene end by 3 bases; junction bases not matched to a gene: 7. The length of the CDR3 is 14 residues. CDR3 nucleotides: TGTGCCAGCAGGATCCGGGACAGGCACTACGAGCAGTACTTC. Translation gives CASRIRDRHYEQYF.

This clonotype has more than one count but fewer than ten. The chain carries TRBV28 and TRBJ2-7; the match to TRBD2 covers 7 bases. V was clipped by 1 base and J by 4 bases; unmatched bases: 7. The germline gives CDR1 MDHEN, CDR2 SYDVKM. The CDR3 contains 15 residues. The CDR3 region has the DNA TGTGCCAGCAGTTTATATACGGGAGGAAGGTACGAGCAGTACTTC. Protein: CASSLYTGGRYEQYF.

The J gene is TRBJ1-1, the V gene TRBV20-1, with D perhaps matching TRBD1 (6 bases). The CDR3 is made up of 16 amino acids. V dropped 7 bases and J dropped 7 bases, with 28 bases sitting between them. Germline lookup yields CDR1 DFQATT and CDR2 SNEGSKA (reference sequence). The DNA for the CDR3 is TGCAGTGAAACAGGGATGCTGTCCGGGCCAAAATTTGAAGCTTTCTTT. Encoded protein: CSETGMLSGPKFEAFF.

The table lists this clonotype with a few counts. The rearrangement uses TRBV6-5 and TRBJ1-2, with D hard to call. The ends were cut back, 0 bases at V and 3 bases at J, with 8 bases in the middle. CDR1 MNHEY and CDR2 SVGAGI come from the germline V gene. The length of the CDR3 is 14 residues. CDR3 residues: CASSYSGRDYGYTF. CDR3 DNA: TGTGCCAGCAGTTACTCAGGAAGGGACTATGGCTACACCTTC.

This clonotype came up a few times. The V call is TRBV3-1, the J call TRBJ1-1; D is unresolved. V was pared by 0 bases and J by 1 base, with 9 bases between. In germline, CDR1 is LGHDT, CDR2 YNNKEL (reference sequence). The CDR3 covers 15 residues. The CDR3 protein is CASSQDRVPNTEAFF. The CDR3 coding sequence is TGTGCCAGCAGCCAAGATCGGGTACCGAACACTGAAGCTTTCTTT.

This clonotype has just a few counts. The genes are TRBV5-1 and TRBJ2-1; 9 bases map to TRBD2. This CDR3 is built from 14 residues. V lost 6 bases and J lost 0; bases outside the gene matches: 1. Germline CDR1 is SGHRS and CDR2 is YFSETQ. For the CDR3, the DNA is TGCGCCAGCAAGGGACTAGCCTCCTACAATGAGCAGTTCTTC. Its protein is CASKGLASYNEQFF.

The chain uses TRBV20-1 and TRBJ2-2, with D perhaps matching TRBD2 (6 bases). Per the germline V gene, CDR1 is DFQATT and CDR2 is SNEGSKA (reference sequence). V was cut by 1 base and J by 6 bases, with 12 bases left in between. The CDR3 sequence is 14 residues long. The CDR3 spells CSARAGRRAGELFF. In DNA form, the CDR3 reads TGCAGTGCTAGAGCAGGGCGGAGGGCCGGGGAGCTGTTTTTT.

The chain employs TRBV6-1 and TRBJ1-2; TRBD1 might be the D (5 bases). Germline V lookup: CDR1 MNHNS, CDR2 SASEGT. The CDR3 sequence is 15 residues long. V lost 7 bases and J lost 6, with 21 bases in between. In DNA form, the CDR3 reads TGTGCCAGCACCGAACAGCCGGGGCCGGGAAATGGCTACACCTTC. Translating it yields CASTEQPGPGNGYTF.

This clonotype has a count of ten or more. The J gene is TRBJ1-4, the V gene TRBV12-3 or TRBV12-4, with no clear D. V was cut by 5 bases and J by 7 bases, with 17 bases left in between. The CDR3 runs 15 residues. The CDR3 sequence: CASSPWTLLGEKLFF. The CDR3 nucleotides read TGTGCCAGCAGTCCCTGGACCTTGTTGGGTGAAAAACTGTTTTTT.

This clonotype was seen repeatedly, ten times or more. The chain has TRBV20-1 and TRBJ2-7; D is undetermined. Germline V lookup: CDR1 DFQATT, CDR2 SNEGSKA (reference sequence). The ends were cut back, 0 bases at V and 1 base at J, with 10 bases in the middle. The length of the CDR3 is 14 residues. CDR3 amino acids: CSARDSARSYEQYF. DNA for the CDR3: TGCAGTGCTAGAGATTCGGCTAGATCCTACGAGCAGTACTTC.

As to this clonotype: This may stem from a read error, because a much larger clone lies one nucleotide away. This chain joins TRBV7-2 and TRBJ1-1; D remains ambiguous. This CDR3 has 13 residues. Looked up from germline, CDR1 is SGHTA and CDR2 is FQGNSA. The CDR3 DNA reads TGTTCCAGCAGCCTTAGACAGAACACTGAAGCTTTCTTT. Translating gives CSSSLRQNTEAFF.

This chain links TRBV2 with TRBJ2-7; D not certain. Trimming shortened V by 2 bases and J by 6 bases, and 8 bases separated the two germline ends. Germline V gene lookup returns CDR1 SNHLY and CDR2 FYNNEI. The CDR3 has 12 residues. The CDR3 loop is CASSELFGEQYF. CDR3 DNA sequence: TGTGCCAGCAGTGAATTGTTTGGCGAGCAGTACTTC.

This clonotype appeared a few times. The J gene is TRBJ1-5, the V gene TRBV6-1, with TRBD1 as a possible D gene (6 bases). This CDR3 spans 14 amino acids. V dropped 7 bases and J dropped 7 bases, with 17 bases sitting between them. Germline-derived CDR1 and CDR2 are MNHNS and SASEGT. CDR3 sequence (DNA): TGTGCCAGCACCGGAACGACAGGCCGCCAGCCCCAGCATTTT. It encodes CASTGTTGRQPQHF.

The chain is built from TRBV18 and TRBJ1-5; no reliable D call. Germline CDR1 is KGHSH and CDR2 is LQKENI. V was cut by 2 bases and J by 2 bases, with 13 bases left in between. This CDR3 region has 16 residues. CDR3 nucleotide sequence: TGTGCCAGCTCACCAGGTGGGGTCGTGGGCAATCAGCCCCAGCATTTT. Amino acid sequence: CASSPGGVVGNQPQHF.

V is TRBV12-3 or TRBV12-4 and J is TRBJ2-2, with TRBD2 matching 11 bases. This CDR3 has 17 amino acids. Germline trimming cut 7 bases from V and 0 bases from J; bases unmatched to any gene: 7. This chain's CDR3 is CASTPVLAGANTGELFF. Written as DNA, the CDR3 is TGTGCCAGCACCCCCGTACTAGCGGGGGCGAACACCGGGGAGCTGTTTTTT.

J is TRBJ2-5 and V is TRBV5-5; D gene ambiguous. Looked up from germline, CDR1 is SGHKS and CDR2 is YYEKEE (reference sequence). CDR3 size: 13 residues. Trimming shortened V by 4 bases and J by 5 bases, and 12 bases separated the two germline ends. This CDR3 reads CASSLPNGETQYF. The CDR3 region has the DNA TGTGCCAGCAGCCTCCCAAACGGCGAGACCCAGTACTTC.

This clonotype has at least ten counts. The chain carries TRBV20-1 and TRBJ2-2, with 12 bases matching TRBD1. J was trimmed by 4 bases and V by 2 bases; bases with no gene match: 2. In germline, CDR1 is DFQATT, CDR2 SNEGSKA (reference sequence). The CDR3 totals 15 residues. CDR3 in amino acids: CSARLGQGATGELFF. The DNA of the CDR3 is TGCAGTGCTAGATTGGGACAGGGGGCCACCGGGGAGCTGTTTTTT.

This clonotype was seen a few times. The J gene is TRBJ1-4, the V gene TRBV7-9; tentatively, D is TRBD1 (5 bases). V lost 3 bases and J lost 8, with 13 bases in between. The CDR3 consists of 14 residues. The germline gives CDR1 SEHNR, CDR2 FQNEAQ (reference sequence). The chain's CDR3 is CASSFGQGYEKLFF. CDR3 DNA: TGTGCCAGCAGCTTTGGTCAGGGTTACGAAAAACTGTTTTTT.